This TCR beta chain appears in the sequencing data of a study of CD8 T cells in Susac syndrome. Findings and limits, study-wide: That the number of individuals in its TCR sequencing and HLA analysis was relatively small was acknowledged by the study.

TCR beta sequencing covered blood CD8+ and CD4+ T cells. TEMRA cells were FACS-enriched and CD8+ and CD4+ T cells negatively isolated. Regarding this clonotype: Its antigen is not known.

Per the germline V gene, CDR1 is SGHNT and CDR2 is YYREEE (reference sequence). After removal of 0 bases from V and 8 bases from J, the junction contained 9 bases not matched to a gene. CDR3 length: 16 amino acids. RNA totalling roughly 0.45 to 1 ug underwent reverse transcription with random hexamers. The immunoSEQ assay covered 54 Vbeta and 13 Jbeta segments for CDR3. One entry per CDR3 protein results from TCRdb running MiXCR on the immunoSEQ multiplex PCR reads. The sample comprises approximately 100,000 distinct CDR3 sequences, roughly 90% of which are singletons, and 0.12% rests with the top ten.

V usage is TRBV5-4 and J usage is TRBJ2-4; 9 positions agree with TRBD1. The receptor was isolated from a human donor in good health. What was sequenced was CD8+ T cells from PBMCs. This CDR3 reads CASSLEGTGPGDIQYF. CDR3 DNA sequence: TGTGCCAGCAGCTTGGAGGGGACAGGGCCAGGCGACATTCAGTACTTC.